Listed below are T cell receptor beta chains from one sample, sequenced in a study of blood T cell repertoires in COVID-19. This table comes from immunoSEQ multiplex PCR, and its TCRdb copy is limited to in-frame clones, with some not included. The data contain 60,000 to 65,000 clones, approximately 84% of them singletons. The sequenced sample consisted of peripheral blood. Receptors were obtained from a man aged 60-69 years with COVID-19, enrolled during active disease. The conserved cysteine and the conserved F or W are not part of the CDR3 here.

cdr3_length: 12; v_call: TRBV5-1; j_call: TRBJ2-1; cdr3_aa: ASSLAPDYNEQF
cdr3_length: 12; v_call: TRBV27; j_call: TRBJ2-1; cdr3_aa: ASGRGWGDDEQF
cdr3_length: 11; v_call: TRBV7-9; j_call: TRBJ1-1; cdr3_aa: ASSFQTNTEAF
cdr3_length: 12; v_call: TRBV18; j_call: TRBJ2-7; cdr3_aa: ASSPDREYGEQY
cdr3_length: 14; v_call: TRBV5-4; j_call: TRBJ1-3; cdr3_aa: ASSLDGGSTGNTIY
cdr3_length: 13; v_call: TRBV7-6; j_call: TRBJ2-7; cdr3_aa: ASSSEQGVSYEQY
cdr3_length: 12; v_call: TRBV5-1; j_call: TRBJ2-1; cdr3_aa: ATSKRVTYNEQF
cdr3_length: 11; v_call: TRBV30; j_call: TRBJ2-5; cdr3_aa: AWSVPGAETQY
cdr3_length: 11; v_call: TRBV6-6; j_call: TRBJ2-1; cdr3_aa: ASSIGTYNEQF
cdr3_length: 13; v_call: TRBV7-2; j_call: TRBJ2-7; cdr3_aa: ASSLSALPAYEQY
cdr3_length: 12; v_call: TRBV18; j_call: TRBJ2-2; cdr3_aa: ASSTTEHTGELF
cdr3_length: 19; v_call: TRBV14; j_call: TRBJ2-6; cdr3_aa: ASSRISRIGGGNSGANVLT
cdr3_length: 14; v_call: TRBV7-2; j_call: TRBJ1-3; cdr3_aa: ASSPRGTGSGNTIY
cdr3_length: 12; v_call: TRBV28; j_call: TRBJ1-4; cdr3_aa: ASSLSSGSQKLF
cdr3_length: 15; v_call: TRBV4-2; j_call: TRBJ1-2; cdr3_aa: ASSQDRSGQGANGYT
cdr3_length: 13; v_call: TRBV19; j_call: TRBJ2-2; cdr3_aa: ASSSGTGGFGELF
cdr3_length: 14; v_call: TRBV24-1; j_call: TRBJ2-2; cdr3_aa: ATSDPPAGGVGELF
cdr3_length: 11; v_call: TRBV5-1; j_call: TRBJ1-2; cdr3_aa: ASSLEQGMGYT
cdr3_length: 9; v_call: TRBV5-4; j_call: TRBJ2-7; cdr3_aa: ASSSDKETY
cdr3_length: 12; v_call: TRBV5-1; j_call: TRBJ1-5; cdr3_aa: ASSLDGVSQPQH
cdr3_length: 14; v_call: TRBV7-9; j_call: TRBJ2-3; cdr3_aa: ASSLGAGPSTDTQY
cdr3_length: 13; v_call: TRBV7-9; j_call: TRBJ2-1; cdr3_aa: ASTPGLATYNEQF
cdr3_length: 13; v_call: TRBV28; j_call: TRBJ2-5; cdr3_aa: ASSSRQVYQETQY
cdr3_length: 12; v_call: TRBV6-5; j_call: TRBJ1-4; cdr3_aa: ASSPREGNEKLF
cdr3_length: 13; v_call: TRBV28; j_call: TRBJ2-7; cdr3_aa: ASSLLAGQGREQY
cdr3_length: 14; v_call: TRBV2; j_call: TRBJ2-7; cdr3_aa: ASKPRGRDRSYEQY
cdr3_length: 11; v_call: TRBV18; j_call: TRBJ1-5; cdr3_aa: ASSPGENQPQH
cdr3_length: 14; v_call: TRBV9; j_call: TRBJ2-2; cdr3_aa: ASSVTSGTNTGELF